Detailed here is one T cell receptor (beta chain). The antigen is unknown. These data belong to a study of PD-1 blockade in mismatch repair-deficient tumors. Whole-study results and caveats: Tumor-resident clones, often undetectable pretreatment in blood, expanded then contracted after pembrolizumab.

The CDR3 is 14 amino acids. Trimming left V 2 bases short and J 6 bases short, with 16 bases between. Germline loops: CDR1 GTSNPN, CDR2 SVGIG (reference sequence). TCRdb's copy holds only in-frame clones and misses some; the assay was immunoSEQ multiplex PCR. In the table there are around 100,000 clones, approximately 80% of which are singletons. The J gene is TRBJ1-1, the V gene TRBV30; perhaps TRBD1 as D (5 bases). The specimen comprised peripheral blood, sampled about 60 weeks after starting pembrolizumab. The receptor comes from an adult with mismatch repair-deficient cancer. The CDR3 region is CAWSISGWGAEAFF. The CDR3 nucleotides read TGTGCCTGGAGTATATCCGGGTGGGGGGCTGAAGCTTTCTTT.